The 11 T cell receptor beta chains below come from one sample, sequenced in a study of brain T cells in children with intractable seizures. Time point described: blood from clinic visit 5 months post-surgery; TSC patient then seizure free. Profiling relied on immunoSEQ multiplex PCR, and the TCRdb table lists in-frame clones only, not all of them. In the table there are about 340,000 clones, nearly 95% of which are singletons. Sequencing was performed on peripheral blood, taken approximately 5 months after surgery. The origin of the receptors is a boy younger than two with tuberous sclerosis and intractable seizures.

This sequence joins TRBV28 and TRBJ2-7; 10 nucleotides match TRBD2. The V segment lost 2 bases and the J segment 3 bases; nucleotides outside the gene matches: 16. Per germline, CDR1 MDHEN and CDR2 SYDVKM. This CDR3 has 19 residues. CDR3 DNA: TGTGCCAGCAGTTTAGGGCTAGCGGGAGAGGGATGGGCTAACTACGAGCAGTACTTC. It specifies CASSLGLAGEGWANYEQYF.

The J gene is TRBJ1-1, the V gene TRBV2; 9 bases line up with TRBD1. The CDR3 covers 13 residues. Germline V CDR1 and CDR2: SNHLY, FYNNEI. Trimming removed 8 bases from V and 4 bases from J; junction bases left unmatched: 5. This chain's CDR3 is CASGDREVTEAFF. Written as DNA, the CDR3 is TGTGCCAGCGGGGACAGGGAGGTCACTGAAGCTTTCTTT.

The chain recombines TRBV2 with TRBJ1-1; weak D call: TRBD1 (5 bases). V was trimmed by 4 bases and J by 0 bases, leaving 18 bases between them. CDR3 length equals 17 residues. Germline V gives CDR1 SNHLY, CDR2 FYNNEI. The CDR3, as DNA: TGTGCCAGCAGTGGGACGGGGGACCTCGGCATGAACACTGAAGCTTTCTTT. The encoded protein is CASSGTGDLGMNTEAFF.

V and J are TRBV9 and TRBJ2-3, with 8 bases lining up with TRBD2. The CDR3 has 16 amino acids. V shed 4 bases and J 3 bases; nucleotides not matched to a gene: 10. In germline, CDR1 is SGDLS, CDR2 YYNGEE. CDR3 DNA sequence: TGTGCCAGCAGCCCGACCCTAGCGGGCCTAACAGATACGCAGTATTTT. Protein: CASSPTLAGLTDTQYF.

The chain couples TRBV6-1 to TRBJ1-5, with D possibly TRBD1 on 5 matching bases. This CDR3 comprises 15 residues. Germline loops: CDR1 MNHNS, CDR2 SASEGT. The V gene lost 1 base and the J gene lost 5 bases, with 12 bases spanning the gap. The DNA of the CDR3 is TGTGCCAGCAGTGAAGATGGGACCCTACATCAGCCCCAGCATTTT. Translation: CASSEDGTLHQPQHF.

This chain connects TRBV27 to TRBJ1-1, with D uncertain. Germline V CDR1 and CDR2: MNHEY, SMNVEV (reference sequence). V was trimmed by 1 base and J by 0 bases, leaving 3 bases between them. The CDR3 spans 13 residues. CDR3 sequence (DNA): TGTGCCAGCAGTTTATACCTGAACACTGAAGCTTTCTTT. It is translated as CASSLYLNTEAFF.

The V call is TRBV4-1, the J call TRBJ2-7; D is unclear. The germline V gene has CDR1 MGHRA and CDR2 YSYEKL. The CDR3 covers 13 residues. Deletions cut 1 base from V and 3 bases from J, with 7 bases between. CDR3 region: CASSQAVNYEQYF. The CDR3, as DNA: TGCGCCAGCAGCCAAGCAGTCAACTACGAGCAGTACTTC.

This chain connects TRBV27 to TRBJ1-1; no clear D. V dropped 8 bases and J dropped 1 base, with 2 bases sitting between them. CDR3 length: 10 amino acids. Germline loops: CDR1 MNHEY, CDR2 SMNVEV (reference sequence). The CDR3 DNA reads TGTGCCAGCGGGAACACTGAAGCTTTCTTT. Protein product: CASGNTEAFF.

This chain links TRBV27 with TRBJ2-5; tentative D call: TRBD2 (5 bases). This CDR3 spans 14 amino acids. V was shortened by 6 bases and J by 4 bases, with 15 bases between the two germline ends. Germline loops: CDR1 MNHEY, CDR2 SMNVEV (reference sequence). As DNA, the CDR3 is TGTGCCAGCAGGCTAACGGCGGCGGGAGAGACCCAGTACTTC. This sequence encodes CASRLTAAGETQYF.

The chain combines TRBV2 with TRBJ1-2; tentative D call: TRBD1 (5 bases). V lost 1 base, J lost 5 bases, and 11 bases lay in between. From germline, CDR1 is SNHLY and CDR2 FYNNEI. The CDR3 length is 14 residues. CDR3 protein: CASSEGAGGYGYTF. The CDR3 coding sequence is TGTGCCAGCAGTGAAGGGGCTGGGGGTTATGGCTACACCTTC.

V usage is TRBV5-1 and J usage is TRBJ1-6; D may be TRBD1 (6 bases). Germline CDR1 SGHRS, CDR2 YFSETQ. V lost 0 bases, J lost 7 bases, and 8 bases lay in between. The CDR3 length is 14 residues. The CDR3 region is CASSLVGGNSPLHF. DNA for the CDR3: TGCGCCAGCAGCTTGGTAGGGGGAAATTCACCCCTCCACTTT.